This T cell receptor (beta chain) was identified in a study of blood T cell repertoires in COVID-19. Overall study context: The samples span acute and convalescent COVID-19 from the United States, Italy and Spain.

This CDR3 region has 14 residues. Germline lookup yields CDR1 MNHNY and CDR2 SVGAGI (reference sequence). With 2 bases removed from V and 6 bases from J, the gap between germline ends came to 13 bases. Clones were sequenced by immunoSEQ multiplex PCR, and TCRdb holds only the in-frame ones, with some missing. The table lists about 150,000 clones, over 80% of them singletons. Clinical history reported by participants formed the basis on which cohorts were assigned. The chain combines TRBV6-6 with TRBJ1-1; no clear D. This receptor was obtained from a man in his sixties or seventies who had been exposed to COVID-19. Sequenced material: PBMCs or T cells enriched from blood (not recorded which). CDR3 sequence reads: CASSYPTGVAEAFF. The CDR3 DNA reads TGTGCCAGCAGTTACCCGACTGGAGTCGCTGAAGCTTTCTTT.